One sample yielded the 10 T cell receptor beta chains listed below, sequenced in a study of cytomegalovirus exposure and HLA in healthy donors. 60 Vbeta and 13 Jbeta primers were used in PCR. Data came from immunoSEQ multiplex PCR; TCRdb stores just in-frame clones and leaves some out. This table holds more than 120,000 clones, approximately 80% found once. The sequencing sample was made of PBMCs. Source of these receptors: a middle-aged woman in good health and CMV-seropositive.

In its sample, this clone was seen a few times. This rearrangement joins TRBV28 to TRBJ1-1, with 8 bases matching TRBD1. Losses at the gene ends were 4 bases for V and 1 base for J; bases not matched to a gene: 8. Germline CDR1 reads MDHEN; CDR2 reads SYDVKM. This CDR3 comprises 16 residues. The CDR3 is CASSSMTGVGNTEAFF. The CDR3 nucleotides read TGTGCCAGCAGTTCCATGACAGGGGTGGGGAACACTGAAGCTTTCTTT.

The chain combines TRBV29-1 with TRBJ1-1; D gene unclear. The CDR3 runs to 12 residues. Trimming pared 3 bases from V and 1 base from J, leaving 6 bases between. Germline V gene lookup returns CDR1 SQVTM and CDR2 ANQGSEA. This CDR3 reads CSVDSWNTEAFF. The DNA for the CDR3 is TGCAGCGTTGACTCGTGGAACACTGAAGCTTTCTTT.

CDR3 DNA sequence: TGTGCCAGCAGCCTTGGGACTAGCGCCTACGAGCAGTACTTC. It specifies CASSLGTSAYEQYF. The chain employs TRBV9 and TRBJ2-7, with 10 bases aligning to TRBD2. The CDR3 consists of 14 residues. The trim removed 4 bases at V and 2 bases at J, leaving 3 bases unmatched. Germline V gene sequence: CDR1 SGDLS, CDR2 YYNGEE.

The J gene is TRBJ1-2, the V gene TRBV30; D is uncertain. Germline V gene lookup returns CDR1 GTSNPN and CDR2 SVGIG (reference sequence). The germline V and J ends were trimmed by 5 bases and 2 bases, with 15 bases remaining between them. The CDR3 length is 14 residues. CDR3 residues: CAWVFGAWNYGYTF. In DNA, the CDR3 is TGTGCCTGGGTTTTTGGAGCTTGGAACTATGGCTACACCTTC.

The chain couples TRBV7-8 to TRBJ2-1; TRBD2 is a possible D gene (6 bases). The germline gives CDR1 SGHVS, CDR2 FQNEAQ. Trimming shortened V by 3 bases and J by 5 bases, and 14 bases separated the two germline ends. The CDR3 runs 15 residues. The CDR3 bases are TGTGCCAGCAGCTTGCGGAGGGAGACCGACAATGAGCAGTTCTTC. This translates into CASSLRRETDNEQFF.

Comment on this clone: The junction differs from germline at one of its ends, possibly a read error. The chain's CDR3 is CSSSLARSSDSYEQYF. The CDR3 DNA is TGTTCCAGCAGCTTAGCGCGCTCTAGCGACTCCTACGAGCAGTACTTC. The V call is TRBV7-9, the J call TRBJ2-7; maybe TRBD2 (6 bases). Germline V gene data show CDR1 as SEHNR and CDR2 as FQNEAQ (reference sequence). The CDR3 is 16 residues long. The whole variable domain, filled in from reference TRBV7-9 and TRBJ2-7, reads DTGVSQNPRHKITKRGQNVTFRCDPISEHNRLYWYRQTLGQGPEFLTYFQNEAQLEKSRLLSDRFSAERPKGSFSTLEIQRTEQGDSAMYLCSSSLARSSDSYEQYFGPGTRLTVT.

CDR3 bases: TGTGCCAGTAGTACCCAGGTAGATGTTCAGCCCCAGCATTTT. Its protein is CASSTQVDVQPQHF. The J gene is TRBJ1-5, the V gene TRBV19, with no clear D. V lost 4 bases and J 6 bases, leaving 13 bases between the germline ends. This CDR3 is 14 amino acids long. In germline, CDR1 is LNHDA, CDR2 SQIVND (reference sequence). Looking up the rest from reference TRBV19 and TRBJ1-5 gives the full variable domain: DGGITQSPKYLFRKEGQNVTLSCEQNLNHDAMYWYRQDPGQGLRLIYYSQIVNDFQKGDIAEGYSVSREKKESFPLTVTSAQKNPTAFYLCASSTQVDVQPQHFGDGTRLSIL.

This chain uses TRBV19 with TRBJ2-3, with 11 bases identical to TRBD2. This CDR3 has 15 residues. CDR1 is LNHDA, CDR2 SQIVND, per germline (reference sequence). The V gene end was trimmed by 8 bases and the J gene end by 5 bases; junction bases not matched to a gene: 9. The DNA for the CDR3 is TGTGCCAGTTTTTCTCTAGCGGGAGGAAAAGATACGCAGTATTTT. Protein product: CASFSLAGGKDTQYF.

The V call is TRBV6-1, the J call TRBJ2-3; 7 nucleotides line up with TRBD1. The CDR3 is 15 residues long. The trim removed 5 bases at V and 0 bases at J, leaving 5 bases unmatched. Per the germline V gene, CDR1 is MNHNS and CDR2 is SASEGT. CDR3 residues: CASSLDRESTDTQYF. The CDR3 coding sequence is TGTGCCAGCAGTCTTGACAGGGAAAGCACAGATACGCAGTATTTT.

This clone has only a few counts. V usage is TRBV19 and J usage is TRBJ2-2; the match to TRBD2 covers 10 bases. The V gene end was trimmed by 7 bases and the J gene end by 3 bases; junction bases not matched to a gene: 5. CDR3 length: 15 amino acids. Looked up from germline, CDR1 is LNHDA and CDR2 is SQIVND (reference sequence). The CDR3 DNA is TGTGCCAGTAACCTAGCGGGAGTGTACACCGGGGAGCTGTTTTTT. This encodes CASNLAGVYTGELFF.